The present entry profiles one TCR beta chain with its context. Its cognate antigen is unknown. The source of the sample is a study of CD8 T cells in Susac syndrome. General study findings and limits: As acknowledged by the study, its TCR sequencing and HLA analysis included a relatively small number of individuals.

With random hexamers, roughly 0.5 to 1 ug RNA was reverse transcribed. The amplification used immunoSEQ multiplex PCR on TCR beta CDR3; it spanned 54 Vbeta and 13 Jbeta. Each CDR3 protein is one row after TCRdb ran MiXCR on the immunoSEQ multiplex PCR reads. The table records under 150,000 distinct CDR3 sequences, roughly 80% of them present only once. Germline V gives CDR1 LNHDA, CDR2 SQIVND (reference sequence). V lost 7 bases and J lost 4; bases outside the gene matches: 8. There are 14 residues in the CDR3. The rearrangement joins TRBV19 to TRBJ1-2; TRBD1 agrees at 8 bases. This TCR was sampled from a human donor with multiple sclerosis. The sample comprised CD8+ T cells from PBMCs. The CDR3 DNA sequence: TGTGCCAGTAAAGAATCAGGGGGCCCCTATGGCTACACCTTC. Translated, it gives CASKESGGPYGYTF.